The entry that follows covers one T cell receptor (beta chain) sequence. Methods used by the authors: Estimation of nucleated cell counts relied on the amplification of reference gene primers. Produced via immunoSEQ multiplex PCR; TCRdb's table is partial and in-frame only. D and trimming were read from the DNA, whereas the V and J calls and clone size are those reported in that table. The repertoire has approximately 210,000 clones, about 85% of them found once; the top ten carry roughly a fifth. The data were taken from a study of blood T cell repertoires in COVID-19. For the study at large: Donors in the United States, Italy and Spain gave samples during acute or convalescent COVID-19. Sample material is recorded as cDNA or gDNA derived from T cells, B-cell-depleted T cells, or PBMCs.

The CDR3 extends over 17 amino acids. Germline CDR1 is MNHEY and CDR2 is SMNVEV (reference sequence). The V segment lost 5 bases and the J segment 0 bases; nucleotides outside the gene matches: 7. Sequencing was done on a sample of peripheral blood. The chain combines TRBV27 with TRBJ2-7; 13 bases are shared with TRBD2. The clonotype comes from a human donor in a cohort sampled during active COVID-19. CDR3 region: CASSPSGTSGTSYEQYF. The CDR3 nucleotides are TGTGCCAGCAGTCCGTCCGGGACTAGCGGGACCTCCTACGAGCAGTACTTC.